This TCR beta chain was recovered during a study of T cell responses to AZD1222 COVID-19 vaccine. Study observations and caveats: Donors, mostly white British, included more females; clonal diversity was possibly underestimated. Researchers took repertoire samples only after the peak T cell response had come.

TCRdb's table, derived via immunoSEQ multiplex PCR, lists solely in-frame clones and lacks some. The sample has around 140,000 clones, around 89% seen once. Worth noting for this clone: Its antigen remains unidentified.

The ends were cut back, 8 bases at V and 4 bases at J, with 11 bases in the middle. The CDR3 runs to 12 residues. Germline V gives CDR1 SEHNR, CDR2 FQNEAQ (reference sequence). Sequencing used peripheral blood, obtained on day 0 of AZD1222 vaccination. The TCR comes from an adult in good health. J is TRBJ1-2 and V is TRBV7-9, with D hard to call. CDR3 sequence: CASGLDPYGYTF. CDR3 bases: TGTGCCAGCGGATTAGACCCCTATGGCTACACCTTC.